This T cell receptor (beta chain) was recorded in a study of blood T cell repertoires in COVID-19. Across the whole study: Spain, Italy and the United States supplied samples that represented acute and convalescent COVID-19.

Original processing notes: Using reference gene primer amplification, nucleated cell counts were estimated. Some clones are missing from TCRdb's copy, which holds only in-frame ones; the method was immunoSEQ multiplex PCR. V, J and clone size derive from that table, while D and trimming were established from the DNA sequence. The data contain 85,000 to 100,000 clones, around nine tenths of them singletons. Seattle patients were enrolled while actively infected and followed longitudinally. The V end lost 4 bases, the J end lost 0 bases, and 13 bases lay between the germline ends. The CDR3 spans 15 residues. Germline loops: CDR1 SGHRS, CDR2 YFSETQ.

This clonotype originated in a man aged 50 or older with COVID-19, enrolled during active disease. Sequencing was done on a sample of peripheral blood. V gene TRBV5-1 combines with J gene TRBJ1-1; TRBD1 might be the D (5 bases). CDR3 region: CASSPGSALNTEAFF. CDR3 coding DNA: TGCGCCAGCAGCCCAGGGTCGGCCCTGAACACTGAAGCTTTCTTT.